The rows below give T cell receptor beta chains drawn from one sample of a study of blood T cell repertoires in COVID-19. Repertoires were generated with immunoSEQ multiplex PCR, while TCRdb's copy carries only in-frame clones and drops some. This repertoire shows roughly 40,000 clones, just over 85% found once; its top ten account for 55% to 60%. The sequenced sample was peripheral blood. The origin of the receptors is a man between 70 and 80 years old with acute or convalescent COVID-19. Each CDR3 is given with its conserved first and last residue. A D gene is named only where the DNA matches it firmly. Some rows mark clone size as missing; the rest say once, few, many or name a class of expanded clone.

J: TRBJ2-1; V: TRBV24-1; size: NA; D: TRBD2; CDR3: CATSDQRGPYNEQFF; DNA: TGTGCCACCAGTGACCAGCGGGGGCCCTACAATGAGCAGTTCTTC
J: TRBJ1-5; V: TRBV11-2; size: NA; D: NA; CDR3: CASSFQGSQPQHF; DNA: TGTGCCAGCAGCTTTCAGGGTTCTCAGCCCCAGCATTTT
J: TRBJ1-1; V: TRBV5-1; size: NA; D: NA; CDR3: CASSLGPSGVNTEAFF; DNA: TGCGCCAGCAGCTTGGGGCCCTCCGGGGTGAACACTGAAGCTTTCTTT
J: TRBJ1-4; V: TRBV9; size: NA; D: NA; CDR3: CASSPNGGSEKLFF; DNA: TGTGCCAGCAGCCCCAACGGGGGGAGTGAAAAACTGTTTTTT
J: TRBJ1-6; V: TRBV2; size: NA; D: NA; CDR3: CATTPADTHNSPLHF; DNA: TGTGCCACGACCCCTGCGGACACCCATAATTCACCCCTCCACTTT
J: TRBJ2-5; V: TRBV19; size: NA; D: NA; CDR3: CAISDEAETQYF; DNA: TGTGCCATCTCCGACGAGGCAGAGACCCAGTACTTC
J: TRBJ1-3; V: TRBV6-5; size: NA; D: TRBD1; CDR3: CASSRDSPGNTIYF; DNA: TGTGCCAGCAGCAGGGACAGCCCTGGAAACACCATATATTTT
J: TRBJ2-2; V: TRBV27; size: NA; D: NA; CDR3: CASSAGFHNAGELFF; DNA: TGTGCCAGCAGTGCCGGGTTTCACAACGCCGGGGAGCTGTTTTTT
J: TRBJ1-2; V: TRBV19; size: NA; D: NA; CDR3: CASSRGDYGYTF; DNA: TGTGCCAGTAGTCGGGGGGACTATGGCTACACCTTC
J: TRBJ2-7; V: TRBV30; size: NA; D: NA; CDR3: CAARGQTTYEQYF; DNA: TGTGCGGCCCGTGGCCAAACTACCTACGAGCAGTACTTC
J: TRBJ1-5; V: TRBV19; size: NA; D: TRBD1; CDR3: CASTGGQGGQPQHF; DNA: TGTGCCAGTACTGGGGGACAGGGTGGACAGCCCCAGCATTTT
J: TRBJ2-2; V: TRBV9; size: few; D: TRBD2; CDR3: CASSVYSGANTGELFF; DNA: TGTGCCAGCAGCGTTTATAGCGGGGCGAACACCGGGGAGCTGTTTTTT
J: TRBJ2-1; V: TRBV5-4; size: NA; D: TRBD1; CDR3: CASSGTGVGEQFF; DNA: TGTGCCAGCAGCGGGACAGGGGTAGGAGAGCAGTTCTTC
J: TRBJ1-1; V: TRBV19; size: once; D: TRBD1; CDR3: CASSTGLQGFGEAFF; DNA: TGTGCCAGTAGTACCGGCTTACAGGGGTTTGGTGAAGCTTTCTTT
J: TRBJ2-5; V: TRBV7-2; size: NA; D: TRBD2; CDR3: CASNVAGGWETQYF; DNA: TGTGCCAGCAACGTAGCGGGAGGGTGGGAGACCCAGTACTTC
J: TRBJ1-6; V: TRBV11-3; size: NA; D: NA; CDR3: CASSLATNSPLHF; DNA: TGTGCCAGCAGCTTGGCAACGAATTCACCCCTCCACTTT
J: TRBJ1-2; V: TRBV30; size: NA; D: NA; CDR3: CAWRSDSHGYTF; DNA: TGTGCCTGGAGGAGCGACAGTCACGGCTACACCTTC
J: TRBJ1-6; V: TRBV3-1/TRBV3-2; size: NA; D: NA; CDR3: CASSHRTDGSPLHF; DNA: TGTGCCAGCAGCCACAGGACAGACGGATCACCCCTCCACTTT
J: TRBJ2-1; V: TRBV5-1; size: NA; D: NA; CDR3: CASSPQGISYNEQFF; DNA: TGCGCCAGCAGCCCGCAGGGGATTTCCTACAATGAGCAGTTCTTC
J: TRBJ1-5; V: TRBV4-1; size: NA; D: TRBD1; CDR3: CASSQDPGQKNQPQHF; DNA: TGCGCCAGCAGCCAAGATCCGGGACAGAAAAATCAGCCCCAGCATTTT
J: TRBJ2-7; V: TRBV7-2; size: NA; D: NA; CDR3: CASSLFPGGPYEQYF; DNA: TGTGCCAGCAGCTTGTTCCCCGGCGGTCCCTACGAGCAGTACTTC
J: TRBJ2-3; V: TRBV30; size: NA; D: NA; CDR3: CAWSTGSTDTQYF; DNA: TGTGCCTGGAGTACAGGCAGCACAGATACGCAGTATTTT
J: TRBJ1-1; V: TRBV5-1; size: few; D: NA; CDR3: CASSRAGMNTEAFF; DNA: TGCGCCAGCAGTCGGGCAGGGATGAACACTGAAGCTTTCTTT
J: TRBJ2-3; V: TRBV24-1; size: NA; D: NA; CDR3: CATSDSGRTDTQYF; DNA: TGTGCCACCAGTGATTCGGGGAGAACAGATACGCAGTATTTT